This T cell receptor (beta chain) originates from a study of blood T cell repertoires in COVID-19. Turning to the study itself: The cDNA or gDNA used as material had been derived from T cells, B-cell-depleted T cells, or PBMCs.

Categorization into cohorts depended on clinical history that participants reported. This clone came up once. There are 16 residues in the CDR3. Losses at the gene ends were 0 bases for V and 1 base for J; bases not matched to a gene: 4. CDR1 and CDR2 (germline): SGDLS, YYNGEE. Authors' methods: Amplification from reference gene primers served as the basis for estimated nucleated cell counts. Libraries were prepared by immunoSEQ multiplex PCR; TCRdb keeps only in-frame clonotypes and omits some of them. V, J and clone size derive from that table, while D and trimming were established from the DNA sequence. The sample carries almost 250,000 clones, 70% to 90% recorded once.

This receptor was identified in a woman aged 50 to 60 with acute COVID-19. The rearrangement uses TRBV9 and TRBJ2-5; TRBD2 aligns across 9 bases. The sequenced material came from PBMCs or T cells enriched from blood (not recorded which). The DNA of the CDR3 is TGTGCCAGCAGCGTAGCAAGCGGGGGGATCCAAGAGACCCAGTACTTC. It specifies CASSVASGGIQETQYF.